Here is one T cell receptor (beta chain) with its context. Per the original methods: Researchers report that nucleated cell counts were estimated from reference gene primer amplification. Profiling relied on immunoSEQ multiplex PCR, and the TCRdb table lists in-frame clones only, not all of them. The DNA was the basis for D and trimming; V, J and clone size are from that table. Among 14,000 to 15,000 clones listed, approximately 92% were seen once. CDR3 size: 12 residues. Per germline, CDR1 MNHNY and CDR2 SVGAGI (reference sequence). Trimming took 3 bases from V and 11 from J, leaving 13 bases between them. This entry comes from a study of blood T cell repertoires in COVID-19. Study-level information: Material from acute and convalescent COVID-19 was sourced from the United States, Italy and Spain. PBMCs, B-cell-depleted T cells, or T cells were the source of the cDNA or gDNA that made up the material.

The genes are TRBV6-6 and TRBJ1-1; D ambiguous. What was sequenced was peripheral blood. The TCR originated in a human donor with active COVID-19. The donor label of this sample is uncertain. The CDR3, as DNA: TGTGCCAGCAGTTATGGGGAAGGCGGGGCTTTCTTT. Protein: CASSYGEGGAFF.